The T cell receptor beta chain described here comes from a study of T cells in Graves' hyperthyroidism and ophthalmopathy. Overall study: Peripheral blood specimens were obtained at initial diagnosis, prior to any treatment.

Every diagnosis used clinical symptoms, serum thyroxine and TRAb, thyroid ultrasound and orbital computed tomography. Amplification of TCR beta CDR3 regions was performed using RNA transcripts as template. In the first-round RT-PCR of the TCR CDR3, the HTBI primer set was used. MiXCR, run by TCRdb on the multiplex PCR reads, gives a single entry per CDR3 protein. The repertoire holds about 400,000 distinct CDR3 sequences, about 14% seen once, with roughly 21% in the top ten. V lost 0 bases and J lost 2; bases outside the gene matches: 10. The CDR3 extends over 18 amino acids. Germline values: CDR1 SGHDT, CDR2 YYEEEE. General observations from the study: Researchers found most expanded thyroid clonotypes above 0.001 in blood as well. In validation, the model predicted ophthalmopathy. These predictions came a median about 6.2 months before onset.

This clonotype was seen many times. Its antigen is still unknown. The receptor was isolated from a woman aged 30 to 39 with Graves' ophthalmopathy. The chain joins TRBV5-6 to TRBJ2-1; 8 bases are a match to TRBD2. The sequencing sample was made of blood. The CDR3 loop reads CASSLGPGGRGAYNEQFF. CDR3 nucleotide sequence: TGTGCCAGCAGCTTGGGGCCGGGAGGGAGGGGGGCCTACAATGAGCAGTTCTTC.